The entry below gives a single TCR beta chain sequence along with its context. The data were produced by immunoSEQ multiplex PCR, yet TCRdb's version contains in-frame clones alone and is incomplete. The sample lists some 32,000 clones; 80% to 90% were seen once. These data are taken from a study of chemoradiotherapy in HPV16-positive cancers. This CDR3 contains 15 residues. Trimming left V 6 bases short and J 7 bases short, with 16 bases between. Per germline, CDR1 LNHDA and CDR2 SQIVND (reference sequence). The TCR originated in a human donor with HPV-associated anogenital cancer. Sample: blood, taken from a patient who underwent chemoradiotherapy. The chain has TRBV19 and TRBJ1-6, with D perhaps matching TRBD1 (6 bases). As DNA, the CDR3 is TGTGCCAGTAGAGGGGGGGAGCTTCACAATTCACCCCTCCACTTT. The encoded protein is CASRGGELHNSPLHF.